This paragraph covers one T cell receptor (beta chain) sequence. The antigen is not known. CD45RO/CCR7/CD25/CD127/CD95/CD27 separated CD4+ naive, central memory, regulatory and stem cell-like memory cells by sorting. The data were obtained in a study of beta chain features in type 1 diabetes. Study results and caveats: Moderate but significant shortening of TCRB CDR3s was recorded in all four CD4+ subsets from Type 1 diabetes patients.

The study reverse transcribed the entire isolated RNA, so it sequenced expressed TCRB transcripts. The assay was immunoSEQ multiplex PCR, and TCRdb's table has in-frame clones only and misses some. The sample contains around 500,000 clones, roughly 31% of which appear only once. The CDR3 has 13 amino acids. From germline, CDR1 is MNHNS and CDR2 SASEGT. V was pared by 7 bases and J by 4 bases, with 5 bases of the junction left unmatched. Sequencing was done on a sample of naive CD4+ T cells from blood. The clonotype comes from a man aged 18 to 29 in good health. The chain recombines TRBV6-1 with TRBJ2-5; 8 bases line up with TRBD1. The CDR3 spells CASKRQGTETQYF. DNA of the CDR3: TGTGCCAGCAAACGACAGGGGACAGAGACCCAGTACTTC.